Detailed here is one T cell receptor beta chain. Its antigen is currently unknown. Using immunoSEQ multiplex PCR, the repertoire was profiled, and TCRdb retains in-frame clones only, with some absent. The sample lists around 100,000 clones, around 80% occurring once. The data are from a study of Ad26.COV2.S vaccination and SARS-CoV-2 variants. The germline V gene encodes CDR1 MNHEY and CDR2 SVGAGI. The CDR3 contains 12 residues. V lost 6 bases and J 0 bases, leaving 5 bases between the germline ends. General study results and limits: Placebo and vaccine recipients had non-spike TCR breadth that was similar. Once vaccination had occurred, spike-specific CD8+ and CD4+ T cell responses reportedly showed substantial breadth. Vaccinated individuals (as opposed to placebo recipients) had higher spike-specific TCR breadth.

The V call is TRBV6-5, the J call TRBJ1-2; unclear D gene. The sequencing used peripheral blood, collected after recovery from COVID-19. This receptor was obtained from a human donor who had recovered from COVID-19. This CDR3 reads CASRATNYGYTF. CDR3 DNA: TGTGCCAGCAGGGCTACTAACTATGGCTACACCTTC.